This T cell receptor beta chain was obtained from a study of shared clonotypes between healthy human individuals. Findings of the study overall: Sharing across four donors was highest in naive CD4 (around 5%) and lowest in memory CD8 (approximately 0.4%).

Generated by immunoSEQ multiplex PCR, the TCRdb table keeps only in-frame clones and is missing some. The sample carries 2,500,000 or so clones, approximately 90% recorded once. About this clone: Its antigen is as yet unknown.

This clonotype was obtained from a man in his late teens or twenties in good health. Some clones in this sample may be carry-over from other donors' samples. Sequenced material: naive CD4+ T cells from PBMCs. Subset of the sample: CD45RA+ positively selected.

This chain's CDR3 is CASSQEWTGGSSAKNIQYF. The CDR3 DNA reads TGCGCCAGCAGCCAAGAGTGGACGGGAGGGTCCTCGGCCAAAAACATTCAGTACTTC. The V and J genes are TRBV4-3 and TRBJ2-4, with TRBD2 matching 8 bases. There are 19 residues in the CDR3. Germline V CDR1 and CDR2: LGHNA, YSLEER. Trimming at V came to 0 bases and at J to 1 base, leaving 11 bases not matched to a gene.